Shown below are 9 T cell receptor beta chains from a single sample sequenced in a study of Ad26.COV2.S vaccination and SARS-CoV-2 variants. Assay: immunoSEQ multiplex PCR; the TCRdb copy retains only in-frame clones and omits some. This sample carries 380,000 or so clones, about 87% of them seen once, and the ten largest clones take 6.4%. Treatment described: about 20 received Ad26.COV2.S at low or high dose, single or two shots; 5 received placebo; per-sample allocation not given. Specimens were obtained on day 63 following the first vaccine or placebo injection. The sequencing used peripheral blood, collected in a trial of Ad26.COV2.S vaccine versus placebo. These receptors all come from a person aged 18 to 65 who received the Ad26.COV2.S COVID-19 vaccine or a placebo.

The V gene is TRBV2, the J gene TRBJ1-2, with 10 bases lining up with TRBD1. Trimming cost V 4 bases and J 8 bases; bases outside gene matches: 4. CDR1 is SNHLY and CDR2 is FYNNEI in the germline V gene. There are 13 residues in the CDR3. The CDR3 here is CASSGQGARGYTF. Written as DNA, the CDR3 is TGTGCCAGCAGTGGACAGGGGGCGAGGGGCTACACCTTC.

The chain links TRBV7-3 to TRBJ2-1, with 13 nucleotides matching TRBD2. CDR3 length: 16 residues. The germline gives CDR1 SGHTA, CDR2 FQGTGA. After removal of 8 bases from V and 4 bases from J, the junction contained 8 bases not matched to a gene. For the CDR3, the DNA is TGTGCCAGCTCCTTAGGGACTAGCGGGACTTACAATGAGCAGTTCTTC. This translates into CASSLGTSGTYNEQFF.

The V gene is TRBV28, the J gene TRBJ1-5, with D maybe TRBD1 (6 bases). The V gene's germline CDR1 is MDHEN and CDR2 SYDVKM. CDR3 length: 14 residues. V dropped 2 bases and J dropped 1 base, with 6 bases sitting between them. As DNA, the CDR3 is TGTGCCAGCAGTTTAGGGGGCAGCAATCAGCCCCAGCATTTT. Encoded protein: CASSLGGSNQPQHF.

The rearrangement uses TRBV19 and TRBJ2-7; D possibly corresponds to TRBD1 (5 bases). The CDR3 runs 14 residues. V dropped 2 bases and J dropped 0 bases, with 8 bases sitting between them. Germline lookup yields CDR1 LNHDA and CDR2 SQIVND (reference sequence). CDR3 nucleotide sequence: TGTGCCAGTAGTATACAGGGTTCCTCCTACGAGCAGTACTTC. Protein sequence: CASSIQGSSYEQYF. Combining the CDR3 with reference TRBV19 and TRBJ2-7 gives the whole variable domain DGGITQSPKYLFRKEGQNVTLSCEQNLNHDAMYWYRQDPGQGLRLIYYSQIVNDFQKGDIAEGYSVSREKKESFPLTVTSAQKNPTAFYLCASSIQGSSYEQYFGPGTRLTVT.

The rearrangement links TRBV5-1 to TRBJ1-2, with 8 bases aligning to TRBD1. This CDR3 contains 14 residues. Trimming took 6 bases from V and 7 from J; bases not matched to a gene: 11. Germline lookup yields CDR1 SGHRS and CDR2 YFSETQ. CDR3 bases: TGCGCCAGCACCATGGCGGGACAGGATACTGGCTACACCTTC. This translates into CASTMAGQDTGYTF.

The gene calls are TRBV18 and TRBJ1-1, with 9 bases identical to TRBD1. Germline V gene sequence: CDR1 KGHSH, CDR2 LQKENI. The CDR3 loop spans 16 amino acids. Unmatched junction bases numbered 10, after V lost 2 bases and J lost 6 bases. CDR3 amino acids: CASSPSGQGAGAEAFF. The CDR3 DNA is TGTGCCAGCTCACCATCGGGACAGGGCGCCGGGGCTGAAGCTTTCTTT.

The J gene is TRBJ1-1, the V gene TRBV28; D is ambiguous. CDR1 is MDHEN, CDR2 SYDVKM, per germline. The CDR3 extends over 16 amino acids. Between the trimmed V and J ends, which lost 3 bases and 1 base, there was a span of 15 bases. CDR3 in amino acids: CASSFSTPFGNTEAFF. The DNA for the CDR3 is TGTGCCAGCAGTTTCTCGACCCCGTTCGGGAACACTGAAGCTTTCTTT.

V gene TRBV19 combines with J gene TRBJ2-3, with D tentatively TRBD1 or TRBD2 (5 bases each). The germline V and J ends were trimmed by 9 bases and 2 bases, with 21 bases remaining between them. This CDR3 has 16 amino acids. Germline V lookup: CDR1 LNHDA, CDR2 SQIVND (reference sequence). CDR3 nucleotide sequence: TGTGCCAGGGGGGTACTATGGCGGGTTATCACAGATACGCAGTATTTT. As protein: CARGVLWRVITDTQYF.

This clone came up a few times. V gene TRBV9 combines with J gene TRBJ2-7; 8 positions agree with TRBD1. This CDR3 is built from 13 residues. The V segment lost 3 bases and the J segment 6 bases; nucleotides outside the gene matches: 5. The germline V gene encodes CDR1 SGDLS and CDR2 YYNGEE. Here the CDR3 DNA reads TGTGCCAGCAGCGCCCGGACAGGGATCGAGCAGTACTTC. Protein sequence: CASSARTGIEQYF.